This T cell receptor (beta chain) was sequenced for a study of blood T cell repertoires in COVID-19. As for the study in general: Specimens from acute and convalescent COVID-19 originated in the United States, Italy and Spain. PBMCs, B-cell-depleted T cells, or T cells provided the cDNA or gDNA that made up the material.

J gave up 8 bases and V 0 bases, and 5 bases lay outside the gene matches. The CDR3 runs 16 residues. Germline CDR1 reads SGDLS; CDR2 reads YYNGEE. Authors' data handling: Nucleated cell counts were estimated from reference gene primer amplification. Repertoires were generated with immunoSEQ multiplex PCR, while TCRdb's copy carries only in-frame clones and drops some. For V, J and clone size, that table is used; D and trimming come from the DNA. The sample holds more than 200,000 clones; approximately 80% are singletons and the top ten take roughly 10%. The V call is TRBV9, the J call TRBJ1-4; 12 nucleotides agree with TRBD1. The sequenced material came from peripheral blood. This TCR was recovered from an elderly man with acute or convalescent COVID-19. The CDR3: CASSVAGGTGGEKLFF. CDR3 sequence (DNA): TGTGCCAGCAGCGTAGCTGGAGGGACAGGGGGCGAAAAACTGTTTTTT.